This T cell receptor (beta chain) came from a study of Graves' ophthalmopathy and Graves' hyperthyroidism. Study in general: Peripheral blood sampling preceded any treatment and occurred at initial diagnosis. Study outcomes and limitations: Blood also carried most expanded thyroid clonotypes exceeding 0.001 frequency. Ophthalmopathy progression prediction by the model yielded a sensitivity of about 68% and a specificity of under 80%. Sensitivity reached 85% to 90% and specificity roughly 76% for a 13-signature model separating ophthalmopathy from stable hyperthyroidism.

Germline CDR1 MDHEN, CDR2 SYDVKM. The CDR3 is made up of 15 amino acids. Trimming removed 5 bases from V and 6 bases from J; junction bases left unmatched: 9. From RNA, the CDR3 regions of TCR beta chains were amplified and sequenced. A first-round RT-PCR used HTBI primers, followed by a second-round multiplex PCR. TCRdb re-called the multiplex PCR reads through MiXCR, storing one row per CDR3 protein. There are some 160,000 distinct CDR3 sequences in the sample; approximately 40% occur only once, and roughly 8.9% lies in the top ten. With respect to this clonotype: As yet, its antigen is unknown.

V usage is TRBV28 and J usage is TRBJ2-2, with 7 bases aligning to TRBD2. Sequenced: peripheral blood. This TCR derives from a man aged 25-45 years with Graves' ophthalmopathy. The CDR3 region has the DNA TGTGCCAGCAGTGCGAGCGGGACGGGTGCCGGGGAGCTGTTTTTT. Protein sequence: CASSASGTGAGELFF.